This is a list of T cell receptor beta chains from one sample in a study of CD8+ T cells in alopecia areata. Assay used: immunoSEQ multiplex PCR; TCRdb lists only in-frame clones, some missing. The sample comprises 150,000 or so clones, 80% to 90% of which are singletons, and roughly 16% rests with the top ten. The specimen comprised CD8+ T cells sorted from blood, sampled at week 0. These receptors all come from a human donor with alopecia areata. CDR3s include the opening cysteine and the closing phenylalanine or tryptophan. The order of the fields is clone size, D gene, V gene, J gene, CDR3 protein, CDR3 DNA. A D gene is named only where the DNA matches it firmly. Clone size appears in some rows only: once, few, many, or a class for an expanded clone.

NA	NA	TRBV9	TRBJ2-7	CASSEGLVGEQYF	TGTGCCAGCAGCGAAGGGTTGGTAGGCGAGCAGTACTTC
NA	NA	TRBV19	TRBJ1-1	CASSITGSTEAFF	TGTGCCAGTAGTATAACAGGGAGCACTGAAGCTTTCTTT
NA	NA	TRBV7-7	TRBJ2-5	CASSSKGQTQETQYF	TGTGCTAGCAGCTCCAAGGGGCAGACACAAGAGACCCAGTACTTC
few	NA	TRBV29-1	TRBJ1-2	CSVADSGGYTF	TGCAGCGTTGCAGACAGTGGGGGCTACACCTTC
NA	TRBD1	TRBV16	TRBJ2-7	CASSPNRGRRSYEQYF	TGTGCCAGCAGCCCGAACAGGGGGCGAAGGTCCTACGAGCAGTACTTC
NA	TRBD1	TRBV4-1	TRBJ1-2	CASSQRGTGSAANYGYTF	TGCGCCAGCAGCCAACGGGGGACAGGGTCGGCAGCTAACTATGGCTACACCTTC
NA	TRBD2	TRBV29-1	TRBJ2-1	CSVVLAGEVGHEQFF	TGCAGCGTTGTACTAGCGGGAGAGGTTGGGCATGAGCAGTTCTTC
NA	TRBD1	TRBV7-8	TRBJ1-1	CASSFRGLGGTEAFF	TGTGCCAGCAGCTTCAGGGGGCTTGGTGGGACTGAAGCTTTCTTT
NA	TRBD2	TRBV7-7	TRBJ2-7	CASSSKRGNNYEQYF	TGTGCTAGCAGCTCCAAGCGGGGAAACAACTACGAGCAGTACTTC
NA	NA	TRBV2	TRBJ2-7	CASSPRQFVEQYF	TGTGCCAGCAGCCCCCGACAGTTTGTTGAGCAGTACTTC
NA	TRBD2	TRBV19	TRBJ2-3	CASNREGLTDTQYF	TGTGCCAGTAACCGGGAGGGCCTAACAGATACGCAGTATTTT
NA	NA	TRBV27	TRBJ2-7	CASSLNGYGPEDEQYF	TGTGCCAGCAGTCTAAATGGGTATGGACCAGAGGACGAGCAGTACTTC
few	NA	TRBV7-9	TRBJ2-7	CASSTSGGNAYEQYF	TGTGCCAGCAGCACCAGTGGAGGTAACGCCTACGAGCAGTACTTC
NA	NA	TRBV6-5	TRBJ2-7	CASSYSDSSYEQYF	TGTGCCAGCAGTTACTCGGACAGTTCCTACGAGCAGTACTTC
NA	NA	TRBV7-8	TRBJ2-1	CASSLDSGANNEQFF	TGTGCCAGCAGCTTAGACTCGGGAGCAAACAATGAGCAGTTCTTC
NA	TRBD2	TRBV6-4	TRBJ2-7	CAISGASGGDEQYF	TGTGCCATCAGTGGGGCTAGCGGTGGTGACGAGCAGTACTTC
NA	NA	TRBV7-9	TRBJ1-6	CASSPPDSPLHF	TGTGCCAGCAGCCCCCCTGATTCACCCCTCCACTTT
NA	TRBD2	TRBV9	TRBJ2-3	CASRRPGGEDTQYF	TGTGCCAGCAGAAGACCCGGGGGGGAAGATACGCAGTATTTT
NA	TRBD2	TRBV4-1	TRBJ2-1	CASEYEPGGGSRNEQFF	TGCGCCAGCGAATACGAACCCGGGGGGGGGAGTCGCAATGAGCAGTTCTTC
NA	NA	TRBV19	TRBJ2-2	CASISQSNTGELFF	TGTGCCAGTATTAGTCAGAGTAACACCGGGGAGCTGTTTTTT
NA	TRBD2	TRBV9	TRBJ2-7	CASSVGVAGYEQYF	TGTGCCAGCAGCGTAGGGGTAGCGGGGTACGAGCAGTACTTC
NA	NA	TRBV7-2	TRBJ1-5	CASSQRAQPQHF	TGTGCCAGCAGCCAGAGGGCTCAGCCCCAGCATTTT
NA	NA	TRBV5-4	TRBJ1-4	CASSSATNEKLFF	TGTGCCAGCAGCTCTGCAACTAATGAAAAACTGTTTTTT
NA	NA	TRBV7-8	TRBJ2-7	CASSAGLSYEQYF	TGTGCCAGCAGCGCCGGACTGTCCTACGAGCAGTACTTC
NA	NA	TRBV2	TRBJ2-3	CASRRGGFTDTQYF	TGTGCCAGCAGAAGGGGAGGATTCACAGATACGCAGTATTTT
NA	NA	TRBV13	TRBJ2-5	CASSFRQGRRETQYF	TGTGCCAGCAGCTTCAGGCAGGGCCGACGGGAGACCCAGTACTTC
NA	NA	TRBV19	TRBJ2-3	CASSSAGPDTQYF	TGTGCCAGTAGTTCCGCAGGGCCAGATACGCAGTATTTT
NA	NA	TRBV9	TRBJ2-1	CASSVSVKSSSYNEQFF	TGTGCCAGCAGCGTATCGGTGAAATCAAGCTCCTACAATGAGCAGTTCTTC
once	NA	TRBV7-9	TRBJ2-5	CASSLKETQYF	TGTGCCAGCAGCTTAAAGGAGACCCAGTACTTC